The 32 T cell receptor beta chains presented below share a single source sample, sequenced in a study of blood T cell repertoires in COVID-19. Generated by immunoSEQ multiplex PCR, the TCRdb table keeps only in-frame clones and is missing some. Among some 200,000 clones listed, just over 85% were seen once. Sequenced input: peripheral blood. The receptors come from a man older than 75 with acute or convalescent COVID-19.

The chain is built from TRBV6-2 or TRBV6-3 and TRBJ1-1; maybe TRBD1 (5 bases). Germline V gene data show CDR1 as MNHEY and CDR2 as SVGEGT. The CDR3 loop spans 14 amino acids. V dropped 5 bases and J dropped 8 bases, with 18 bases sitting between them. CDR3: CASSTDTGGNEAFF. The CDR3 DNA follows: TGTGCCAGCAGTACAGACACGGGGGGAAACGAAGCTTTCTTT.

The V and J genes are TRBV6-2 or TRBV6-3 and TRBJ1-5; D is unresolved. CDR1 and CDR2 from the germline V gene are MNHEY and SVGEGT. CDR3 length: 16 amino acids. With 0 bases removed from V and 2 bases from J, the gap between germline ends came to 11 bases. The DNA of the CDR3 is TGTGCCAGCAGTTACTCTTCCCGGGGTGGCAATCAGCCCCAGCATTTT. As protein: CASSYSSRGGNQPQHF.

V and J are TRBV18 and TRBJ2-7; 7 bases match TRBD1. The CDR3 runs 13 residues. Germline V gene sequence: CDR1 KGHSH, CDR2 LQKENI. V lost 5 bases, J lost 5 bases, and 6 bases stayed unmatched. CDR3 DNA: TGTGCCAGCTCAAGACAGGGCATCAACGAGCAGTACGTC. Encoded protein: CASSRQGINEQYV.

The chain links TRBV19 to TRBJ2-7; TRBD2 might be the D (6 bases). Trimming pared 6 bases from V and 5 bases from J, leaving 17 bases between. The CDR3 spans 14 residues. Germline values: CDR1 LNHDA, CDR2 SQIVND (reference sequence). Here the CDR3 reads CASRLAGGSHEQYF. Here the CDR3 DNA reads TGTGCCAGTAGGCTTGCCGGGGGTTCCCACGAGCAGTACTTC.

The J gene is TRBJ2-2, the V gene TRBV7-2; 12 bases line up with TRBD2. The CDR3 runs to 19 residues. Trimming cost V 2 bases and J 4 bases; bases outside gene matches: 11. Germline values: CDR1 SGHTA, CDR2 FQGNSA. As DNA, the CDR3 is TGTGCCAGCAGCTTACGGGGTCTAGCGGGAGGGCGAGTCACCGGGGAGCTGTTTTTT. It encodes CASSLRGLAGGRVTGELFF.

V gene TRBV12-2 combines with J gene TRBJ1-5. TRBV12-2 is deemed a pseudogene. The CDR3 consists of 16 residues. CDR3 sequence (DNA): TGTGCAAGTCGCTTAGCGCGGAGCAAGCGGGGTCAGCCCCAGCATTTT. Its protein is CASRLARSKRGQPQHF.

The genes are TRBV19 and TRBJ2-1; no definite D call. Germline V CDR1 and CDR2: LNHDA, SQIVND (reference sequence). The CDR3 spans 15 residues. Trimming took off 6 bases at V and 0 bases at J, with 12 bases between the two ends. CDR3: CASSLVLGSYNEQFF. The CDR3 DNA follows: TGTGCCAGTAGCCTGGTCCTAGGCTCCTACAATGAGCAGTTCTTC.

V and J are TRBV12-3 or TRBV12-4 and TRBJ1-2, with D hard to call. The germline V and J ends were trimmed by 6 bases and 5 bases, with 4 bases remaining between them. This CDR3 spans 10 amino acids. CDR3 bases: TGTGCCAGCAGGGCATATGGCTACACCTTC. It specifies CASRAYGYTF.

V gene TRBV2 combines with J gene TRBJ2-7, with TRBD2 matching over 9 bases. The V gene's germline CDR1 is SNHLY and CDR2 FYNNEI. With 7 bases clipped from V and 2 bases from J, the junction kept 21 bases outside the gene matches. This CDR3 has 19 amino acids. This CDR3 reads CASKPRGGLANIAAYEQYF. The CDR3 DNA reads TGTGCCAGCAAACCGAGGGGGGGACTAGCTAACATTGCCGCCTACGAGCAGTACTTC. Full variable domain (missing parts from reference TRBV2 and TRBJ2-7): EPEVTQTPSHQVTQMGQEVILRCVPISNHLYFYWYRQILGQKVEFLVSFYNNEISEKSEIFDDQFSVERPDGSNFTLKIRSTKLEDSAMYFCASKPRGGLANIAAYEQYFGPGTRLTVT.

The genes are TRBV19 and TRBJ2-3; weak D call: TRBD2 (6 bases). Between the trimmed V and J ends, which lost 6 bases and 1 base, there was a span of 14 bases. Germline V lookup: CDR1 LNHDA, CDR2 SQIVND (reference sequence). This CDR3 spans 15 amino acids. CDR3 sequence: CASSLSGAGTDTQYF. The CDR3 DNA is TGTGCCAGTAGCCTTAGCGGAGCTGGCACAGATACGCAGTATTTT.

The chain recombines TRBV6-5 with TRBJ1-6, with D possibly TRBD1 on 6 matching bases. The CDR3 is made up of 16 amino acids. V gave up 4 bases and J gave up 9 bases, with 19 bases separating them. Looked up from germline, CDR1 is MNHEY and CDR2 is SVGAGI. The CDR3 protein is CASSWGHRIGGSPLHF. The CDR3 coding sequence is TGTGCCAGCAGTTGGGGACACCGGATAGGCGGTTCACCCCTCCACTTT.

The J gene is TRBJ2-6, the V gene TRBV7-3, with D perhaps matching TRBD1 (6 bases). CDR1 is SGHTA and CDR2 is FQGTGA in the germline V gene. The CDR3 covers 14 residues. V lost 5 bases and J lost 3, with 8 bases in between. CDR3 nucleotides: TGTGCCAGCAGCGGGGGCGGTGGGGCCAACGTCCTGACTTTC. Translated: CASSGGGGANVLTF.

Written as DNA, the CDR3 is TGCGCCAGCAGCTTGGTAGGGGCCGGGGAGCTGTTTTTT. Translation gives CASSLVGAGELFF. The rearrangement links TRBV5-1 to TRBJ2-2; D is perhaps TRBD1 (5 bases). This CDR3 is 13 amino acids long. Germline lookup yields CDR1 SGHRS and CDR2 YFSETQ. Between the trimmed V and J ends, which lost 0 bases and 6 bases, there was a span of 6 bases.

The V call is TRBV13, the J call TRBJ2-3; 12 nucleotides align to TRBD2. The CDR3 is 15 amino acids. Germline loops: CDR1 PRHDT, CDR2 FYEKMQ (reference sequence). The J segment lost 4 bases and the V segment lost 6 bases, leaving 5 bases of the junction unmatched. DNA of the CDR3: TGTGCCAGCAGTGGGGGACTAGCGGGCCCAGATACGCAGTATTTT. Protein product: CASSGGLAGPDTQYF.

The chain employs TRBV18 and TRBJ2-2, with D unresolved. Germline CDR1 reads KGHSH; CDR2 reads LQKENI. Trimming pared 6 bases from V and 1 base from J, leaving 3 bases between. This CDR3 comprises 12 residues. The CDR3 sequence is CASSMNTGELFF. In DNA, the CDR3 is TGTGCCAGCTCTATGAACACCGGGGAGCTGTTTTTT.

This clone has only one observation. The rearrangement links TRBV18 to TRBJ1-6, with TRBD1 identical over 8 bases. Germline V gene lookup returns CDR1 KGHSH and CDR2 LQKENI. V was pared by 4 bases and J by 9 bases, with 5 bases of the junction left unmatched. The CDR3 loop spans 14 amino acids. This CDR3 reads CASSLGQGASPLHF. CDR3 in DNA: TGTGCCAGCTCACTTGGACAGGGAGCTTCACCCCTCCACTTT.

The CDR3 nucleotides read TGTGCCAGCAGTTTGATGCGACAGGGGAGTCAGCCCCAGCATTTT. Translation gives CASSLMRQGSQPQHF. The chain links TRBV28 to TRBJ1-5; 8 bases align to TRBD1. Germline assignment: CDR1 MDHEN and CDR2 SYDVKM. The CDR3 consists of 15 residues. With 3 bases clipped from V and 6 bases from J, the junction kept 7 bases outside the gene matches.

The V and J genes are TRBV27 and TRBJ2-5, with 8 positions matching TRBD1. Germline-derived CDR1 and CDR2 are MNHEY and SMNVEV (reference sequence). J was trimmed by 4 bases and V by 5 bases; bases with no gene match: 9. The CDR3 is 15 amino acids. The CDR3 loop is CASSPPRGRGETQYF. As DNA, the CDR3 is TGTGCCAGCAGTCCTCCCAGGGGGCGCGGAGAGACCCAGTACTTC.

This chain joins TRBV9 and TRBJ2-1; no definite D call. Per germline, CDR1 SGDLS and CDR2 YYNGEE. Trimming shortened V by 5 bases and J by 6 bases, and 15 bases separated the two germline ends. The CDR3 has 14 amino acids. In DNA, the CDR3 is TGTGCCAGCAGACCACTCGAGCTAAGCAATGAGCAGTTCTTC. This gives the protein CASRPLELSNEQFF.

The chain carries TRBV30 and TRBJ2-7, with TRBD2 matching 10 bases. J gave up 11 bases and V 5 bases, and 12 bases lay outside the gene matches. Germline lookup yields CDR1 GTSNPN and CDR2 SVGIG (reference sequence). The CDR3 length is 13 residues. CDR3 bases: TGTGCCTGGGATCCTGAGAATAGCGGGAGGAAGTACTTC. It is translated as CAWDPENSGRKYF.

This chain connects TRBV27 to TRBJ2-7; 8 positions agree with TRBD1. CDR3 length: 16 amino acids. Germline V gene lookup returns CDR1 MNHEY and CDR2 SMNVEV (reference sequence). V lost 0 bases and J lost 5; bases outside the gene matches: 9. The CDR3 sequence: CASSLSGTGPVDEQYV. As DNA, the CDR3 is TGTGCCAGCAGTTTATCGGGGACAGGACCGGTCGACGAGCAGTACGTC.

This rearrangement joins TRBV18 to TRBJ2-2; 12 bases agree with TRBD1. The trim removed 5 bases at V and 6 bases at J, leaving 19 bases unmatched. CDR1 and CDR2 from the germline V gene are KGHSH and LQKENI. The CDR3 is 20 residues long. The CDR3 sequence: CASSSFPGQGARGLAGELFF. CDR3 DNA: TGTGCCAGCTCATCATTCCCGGGACAGGGGGCGCGTGGATTGGCCGGGGAGCTGTTTTTT.

This chain joins TRBV4-1 and TRBJ1-2; TRBD1 matches 9 bases. This CDR3 is built from 15 residues. After removal of 4 bases from V and 4 bases from J, the junction contained 7 bases not matched to a gene. The germline V gene has CDR1 MGHRA and CDR2 YSYEKL. The CDR3 DNA sequence: TGCGCCAGCAGCCCGGGACAGGGAATCGGCTATGGCTACACCTTC. Protein sequence: CASSPGQGIGYGYTF.

About this clone: This CDR3 is missing its conserved last phenylalanine or tryptophan, likely due to a read error. Because the CDR3's place on the DNA is in doubt, the DNA is left out and the CDR3 is given as listed by TCRdb. V and J are TRBV11-3 and TRBJ2-3; TRBD1, as called in the table, went unchecked against the DNA. Termini included, the CDR3 measures 8 amino acids. Germline CDR1 and CDR2: SGHNT and YENEEA. The CDR3 is CASSLTGP.

The chain carries TRBV19 and TRBJ2-5, with TRBD1 matching 10 bases. The V segment lost 4 bases and the J segment 7 bases; nucleotides outside the gene matches: 6. The CDR3 length is 14 residues. CDR1 and CDR2 from the germline V gene are LNHDA and SQIVND (reference sequence). CDR3 in DNA: TGTGCCAGTAGTACGGACAGGGGGTTAGGGACCCAGTACTTC. It codes for CASSTDRGLGTQYF.

V and J are TRBV7-2 and TRBJ2-1, with 7 bases matching TRBD2. The CDR3 is 15 amino acids. From germline, CDR1 is SGHTA and CDR2 FQGNSA. Trimming removed 3 bases from V and 2 bases from J; junction bases left unmatched: 4. The CDR3 here is CASSLRTRAYNEQFF. In DNA, the CDR3 is TGTGCCAGCAGCTTGAGGACTAGAGCCTACAATGAGCAGTTCTTC.

This sequence joins TRBV5-1 and TRBJ1-6, with a weak D call TRBD1 (6 bases). This CDR3 region has 17 residues. V was pared by 3 bases and J by 6 bases, with 19 bases between. Germline CDR1 is SGHRS and CDR2 is YFSETQ. The CDR3 sequence is CASSWGPHEGINSPLHF. Here the CDR3 DNA reads TGCGCCAGCAGCTGGGGGCCCCACGAGGGTATTAATTCACCCCTCCACTTT.

This chain joins TRBV5-4 and TRBJ2-7, with 7 bases aligning to TRBD1. V was pared by 6 bases and J by 4 bases, with 19 bases of the junction left unmatched. This CDR3 spans 17 amino acids. The germline CDR1 and CDR2 sequences are SGHNT and YYREEE (reference sequence). As DNA, the CDR3 is TGTGCCAGCACTACAAACAGTTCTGGACAGGCTAGGTACGAGCAGTACGTC. It translates to CASTTNSSGQARYEQYV.

V usage is TRBV11-1 and J usage is TRBJ2-7; 10 bases are shared with TRBD1. V was pared by 5 bases and J by 5 bases, with 3 bases of the junction left unmatched. Germline V CDR1 and CDR2: SGHAT, FQDESV (reference sequence). The CDR3 is 13 residues long. The CDR3: CASSRQGANEQYF. DNA for the CDR3: TGTGCCAGCAGCCGACAGGGGGCCAACGAGCAGTACTTC.

This clone was detected only once. The V call is TRBV5-1, the J call TRBJ1-1; no definite D call. The CDR3 length is 15 residues. Per germline, CDR1 SGHRS and CDR2 YFSETQ. Trimming stripped 0 bases from V and 6 bases from J, with 15 bases between. The CDR3 nucleotides read TGCGCCAGCAGCTTGGGGAGAGGGTCTAACGCTGAAGCTTTCTTT. Its translation: CASSLGRGSNAEAFF. The full variable domain, in which reference TRBV5-1 and TRBJ1-1 provide the parts outside the CDR3, is KAGVTQTPRYLIKTRGQQVTLSCSPISGHRSVSWYQQTPGQGLQFLFEYFSETQRNKGNFPGRFSGRQFSNSRSEMNVSTLELGDSALYLCASSLGRGSNAEAFFGQGTRLTVV.

This clone was recorded only once. This chain connects TRBV5-6 to TRBJ2-7; 8 bases agree with TRBD2. Germline V CDR1 and CDR2: SGHDT, YYEEEE. This CDR3 spans 15 amino acids. Germline trimming cut 4 bases from V and 1 base from J; bases unmatched to any gene: 7. CDR3 in DNA: TGTGCCAGCAGCGGGCGGAGCGGGAGTTCCTACGAGCAGTACGTC. Translating gives CASSGRSGSSYEQYV.

The chain couples TRBV30 to TRBJ2-2; 8 nucleotides agree with TRBD2. The CDR3 covers 15 residues. The germline gives CDR1 GTSNPN, CDR2 SVGIG (reference sequence). With V trimmed by 4 bases and J by 3 bases, 7 bases remained unmatched. The CDR3 nucleotides are TGTGCCTGGAAGGCAAGCGGGAGATACACCGGGGAGCTGTTTTTT. This gives the protein CAWKASGRYTGELFF.